This T cell receptor (beta chain) was captured in a study of OX40 agonist ivuxolimab in advanced cancers. Study-wide context: Every 2 weeks, ivuxolimab was infused into the patients intravenously at between 0.01 and 10 mg/kg. Overall study results and limits: At 0.1 to 3.0 mg/kg, clonal expansion of CD4+ and CD8+ blood T cells had occurred by week 6. Expanded clones belonging to CD8+ T cells outnumbered, on average, those of CD4+.

Assay: immunoSEQ multiplex PCR; the TCRdb copy retains only in-frame clones and omits some. The sample shows 30,000 to 45,000 clones, 88% of them seen only once. Autoimmune disease history or systemic immunosuppression was exclusionary. This clone was recorded once. The antigen is not known. V was cut by 2 bases and J by 4 bases, with 12 bases left in between. CDR3 length equals 14 residues. Looked up from germline, CDR1 is SNHLY and CDR2 is FYNNEI. This TCR came from an adult with an advanced solid tumor such as melanoma, head and neck, liver or kidney cancer. The material sequenced was CD4+ or CD8+ T cells sorted from blood, taken in a trial of the OX40 agonist ivuxolimab. The V gene is TRBV2, the J gene TRBJ2-7; the D is unclear. In nucleotides, the CDR3 is TGTGCCAGCAGTGAAATATCGGCCGGGTACGAGCAGTACTTC. This gives the protein CASSEISAGYEQYF.